A selection of T cell receptor beta chains follows, all from one sample in a study of cytomegalovirus exposure and HLA in healthy donors. Using immunoSEQ multiplex PCR, the repertoire was profiled, and TCRdb retains in-frame clones only, with some absent. The profile shows around 270,000 clones, 80% of them singletons. Sequencing was done on a sample of PBMCs. These receptor sequences come from a girl aged 2 to 10 in good health and CMV-seronegative. The CDR3 runs from the conserved cysteine through the conserved F or W. A D gene is named only where the DNA matches it firmly. Clone size is not always given. Where it is, it says once, few, many or a class for expanded clones.

NA TRBJ2-3 NA TRBV5-1 CASRSGITDTQYF TGCGCCAGCAGGTCAGGGATCACAGATACGCAGTATTTT
NA TRBJ2-1 NA TRBV2 CASTFDPAGYNEQFF TGTGCCAGCACATTCGACCCAGCGGGTTACAATGAGCAGTTCTTC
NA TRBJ2-2 TRBD1 TRBV11-2 CASIRGQGWTGELFF TGTGCCAGCATAAGGGGACAGGGCTGGACCGGGGAGCTGTTTTTT
NA TRBJ2-3 NA TRBV11-2 CASSLVSSGTPDTQYF TGTGCCAGCAGCTTAGTTAGCTCGGGTACTCCAGATACGCAGTATTTT
NA TRBJ2-3 TRBD2 TRBV5-6 CASSLAAGDTDTQYF TGTGCCAGCAGCTTGGCGGCGGGGGACACAGATACGCAGTATTTT
NA TRBJ2-7 TRBD1 TRBV10-3 CAISESRQGKAYEQYF TGTGCCATCAGTGAGTCGAGACAGGGAAAGGCCTACGAGCAGTACTTC
NA TRBJ2-5 TRBD1 TRBV6-6 CASSYWTGMNAQYF TGTGCCAGCAGTTATTGGACAGGCATGAATGCCCAGTACTTC
NA TRBJ2-7 NA TRBV10-3 CAISDERADFPVLYEQYF TGTGCCATCAGTGACGAAAGAGCGGACTTCCCGGTCCTCTACGAGCAGTACTTC
NA TRBJ1-1 NA TRBV6-1 CASNPRGVNTEAFF TGTGCCAGCAATCCCCGAGGTGTGAACACTGAAGCTTTCTTT
NA TRBJ1-2 TRBD1 TRBV7-6 CASSLEPGGDYGYTF TGTGCCAGCAGCCTTGAACCAGGGGGCGACTATGGCTACACCTTC
NA TRBJ2-1 NA TRBV7-3 CASSLKTTNNEQFF TGTGCCAGCAGCTTAAAGACGACTAACAATGAGCAGTTCTTC
NA TRBJ2-3 NA TRBV19 CASKTNSVADTQYF TGTGCCAGTAAGACTAATTCAGTCGCAGATACGCAGTATTTT
NA TRBJ2-1 TRBD1 TRBV10-3 CAISESYRGRNEQFF TGTGCCATCAGTGAGTCATACAGGGGGAGGAATGAGCAGTTCTTC
NA TRBJ1-4 TRBD1 TRBV10-3 CAISSGQSNEKLFF TGTGCCATCAGCTCGGGACAGAGTAATGAAAAACTGTTTTTT
NA TRBJ2-7 TRBD2 TRBV5-1 CASSLVLAGSTHHYEQYF TGCGCCAGCAGCTTGGTCCTAGCGGGATCCACCCATCACTACGAGCAGTACTTC
few TRBJ2-1 NA TRBV28 CASNRGFSSYNEQFF TGTGCCAGTAACCGCGGGTTTAGTTCCTACAATGAGCAGTTCTTC
NA TRBJ2-7 NA TRBV28 CASSLVQIYEQYF TGTGCCAGCAGTTTGGTACAGATCTACGAGCAGTACTTC
NA TRBJ2-5 NA TRBV7-6 CASSLAGQIQETQYF TGTGCCAGCAGCTTAGCTGGACAGATCCAAGAGACCCAGTACTTC
NA TRBJ2-5 TRBD1 TRBV9 CASNRGSGETQYF TGTGCCAGCAACAGGGGAAGCGGAGAGACCCAGTACTTC
few TRBJ2-1 TRBD2 TRBV9 CASSVARTSGTSDEQFF TGTGCCAGCAGCGTAGCTAGGACTAGCGGGACCTCGGATGAGCAGTTCTTC
NA TRBJ2-7 NA TRBV6-6 CASRKPGGTYEQYF TGTGCCAGTAGGAAGCCAGGGGGGACCTACGAGCAGTACTTC
NA TRBJ2-1 NA TRBV5-4 CASSFSSSDDNEQFF TGTGCCAGCAGCTTTTCTTCTAGCGACGACAATGAGCAGTTCTTC
NA TRBJ1-4 NA TRBV5-5 CASSSPWQYRTNEKLFF TGTGCCAGCAGCTCCCCCTGGCAGTACCGAACTAATGAAAAACTGTTTTTT
NA TRBJ1-1 NA TRBV7-3 CASSLNKGRAFF TGTGCCAGCAGCTTAAATAAGGGGAGGGCTTTCTTT
NA TRBJ2-7 TRBD1 TRBV27 CASTGTGSIPYEQYF TGTGCCAGCACCGGGACAGGGTCGATCCCCTACGAGCAGTACTTC
NA TRBJ2-7 NA TRBV27 CASSLGVPGQQQYF TGTGCCAGCAGTTTAGGGGTACCAGGGCAACAGCAGTACTTC
NA TRBJ2-7 TRBD2 TRBV6-6 CASVLAGGNEQYF TGTGCCAGCGTCCTGGCGGGAGGAAACGAGCAGTACTTC
NA TRBJ2-7 NA TRBV29-1 CSVAASSYEQYF TGCAGCGTCGCAGCTAGCTCCTACGAGCAGTACTTC
few TRBJ1-1 NA TRBV6-5 CASSYDRHHEAFF TGTGCCAGCAGTTACGACCGACACCATGAAGCTTTCTTT
NA TRBJ1-5 NA TRBV19 CASRTGDQPQHF TGTGCCAGCCGGACGGGAGATCAGCCCCAGCATTTT
once TRBJ1-1 NA TRBV13 CASSSTGFTEAFF TGTGCCAGCAGCTCGACAGGTTTCACTGAAGCTTTCTTT
NA TRBJ2-7 NA TRBV27 CASSSVDTSSYEQYF TGTGCCAGCAGTTCTGTCGACACCAGCTCCTACGAGCAGTACTTC
once TRBJ1-3 NA TRBV6-8 CARFRETIYF TGTGCCAGATTTAGGGAGACCATATATTTT
NA TRBJ2-5 NA TRBV2 CASSRDRIYSGTQYF TGTGCCAGCTCCCGAGACAGGATCTACAGTGGGACCCAGTACTTC
NA TRBJ2-7 TRBD1 TRBV30 CAWDRGLDEQYF TGTGCCTGGGACAGGGGTCTCGACGAGCAGTACTTC
NA TRBJ1-6 NA TRBV9 CASSVRTYNSPLHF TGTGCCAGCAGCGTCCGGACTTATAATTCACCCCTCCACTTT
NA TRBJ1-1 NA TRBV11-1 CASSLRGEMNTEAFF TGTGCCAGCAGCTTGCGGGGGGAAATGAACACTGAAGCTTTCTTT
NA TRBJ2-3 TRBD2 TRBV5-1 CASSLTGGADTQYF TGCGCCAGCAGCCTCACGGGAGGGGCAGATACGCAGTATTTT